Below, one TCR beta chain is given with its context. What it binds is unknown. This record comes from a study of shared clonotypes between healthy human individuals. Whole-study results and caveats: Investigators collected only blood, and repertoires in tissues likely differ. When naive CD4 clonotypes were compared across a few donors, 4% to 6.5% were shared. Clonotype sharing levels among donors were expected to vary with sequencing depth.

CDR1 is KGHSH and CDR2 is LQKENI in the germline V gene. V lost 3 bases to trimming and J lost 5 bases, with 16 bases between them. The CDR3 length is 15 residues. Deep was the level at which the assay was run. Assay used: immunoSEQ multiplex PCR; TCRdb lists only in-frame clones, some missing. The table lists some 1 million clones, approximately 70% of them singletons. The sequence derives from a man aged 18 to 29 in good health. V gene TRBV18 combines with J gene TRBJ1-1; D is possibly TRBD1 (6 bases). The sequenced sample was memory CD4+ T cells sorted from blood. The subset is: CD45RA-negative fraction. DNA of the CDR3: TGTGCCAGCTCACCTAATGAGGGGGTATCTACTGAAGCTTTCTTT. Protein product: CASSPNEGVSTEAFF. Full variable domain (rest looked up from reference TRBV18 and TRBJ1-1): NAGVMQNPRHLVRRRGQEARLRCSPMKGHSHVYWYRQLPEEGLKFMVYLQKENIIDESGMPKERFSAEFPKEGPSILRIQQVVRGDSAAYFCASSPNEGVSTEAFFGQGTRLTVV.